This T cell receptor beta chain appears in the sequencing data of a study of blood T cell repertoires in COVID-19. Study details: Acute and convalescent COVID-19 specimens originated in the United States, Italy and Spain. Sample material is recorded as cDNA or gDNA derived from T cells, B-cell-depleted T cells, or PBMCs.

V gave up 1 base and J gave up 5 bases; unmatched junction bases: 1. CDR1 and CDR2 (germline): LGHDT, YNNKEL (reference sequence). This CDR3 has 14 amino acids. As originally analysed: The authors estimated nucleated cell counts from reference gene primer amplification. Profiling relied on immunoSEQ multiplex PCR, and the TCRdb table lists in-frame clones only, not all of them. That table furnishes V, J and clone size, whereas the DNA furnished D and trimming. The profile covers 140,000 or so clones, with around 87% appearing a single time and roughly 37% taken by the ten largest. Material for sequencing was peripheral blood. This chain uses TRBV3-1 (or the pseudogene TRBV3-2) with TRBJ2-2, with TRBD2 identical over 7 bases. The origin of this receptor is a man aged 45-65 years who had recovered from COVID-19. The CDR3 protein is CASSQGGGTGELFF. Here the CDR3 DNA reads TGTGCCAGCAGCCAAGGGGGGGGTACCGGGGAGCTGTTTTTT.